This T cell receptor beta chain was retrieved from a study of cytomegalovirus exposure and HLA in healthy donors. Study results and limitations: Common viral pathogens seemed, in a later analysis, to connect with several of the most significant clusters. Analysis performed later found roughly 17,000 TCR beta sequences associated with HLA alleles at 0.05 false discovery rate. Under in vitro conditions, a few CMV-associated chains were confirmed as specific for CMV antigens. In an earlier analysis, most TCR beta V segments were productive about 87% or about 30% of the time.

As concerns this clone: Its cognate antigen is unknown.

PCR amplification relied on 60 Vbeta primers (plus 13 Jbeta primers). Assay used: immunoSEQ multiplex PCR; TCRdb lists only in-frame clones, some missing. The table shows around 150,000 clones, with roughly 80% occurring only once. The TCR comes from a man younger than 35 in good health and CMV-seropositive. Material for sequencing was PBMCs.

In DNA, the CDR3 is TGCGCCAGCAGTTCCGCGGGGCCCAGGGATGAGCAGTTCTTC. This gives the protein CASSSAGPRDEQFF. The chain has TRBV5-1 and TRBJ2-1; D might be TRBD2 (6 bases). Germline V lookup: CDR1 SGHRS, CDR2 YFSETQ. V lost 5 bases to trimming and J lost 8 bases, with 17 bases between them. The CDR3 runs to 14 residues.